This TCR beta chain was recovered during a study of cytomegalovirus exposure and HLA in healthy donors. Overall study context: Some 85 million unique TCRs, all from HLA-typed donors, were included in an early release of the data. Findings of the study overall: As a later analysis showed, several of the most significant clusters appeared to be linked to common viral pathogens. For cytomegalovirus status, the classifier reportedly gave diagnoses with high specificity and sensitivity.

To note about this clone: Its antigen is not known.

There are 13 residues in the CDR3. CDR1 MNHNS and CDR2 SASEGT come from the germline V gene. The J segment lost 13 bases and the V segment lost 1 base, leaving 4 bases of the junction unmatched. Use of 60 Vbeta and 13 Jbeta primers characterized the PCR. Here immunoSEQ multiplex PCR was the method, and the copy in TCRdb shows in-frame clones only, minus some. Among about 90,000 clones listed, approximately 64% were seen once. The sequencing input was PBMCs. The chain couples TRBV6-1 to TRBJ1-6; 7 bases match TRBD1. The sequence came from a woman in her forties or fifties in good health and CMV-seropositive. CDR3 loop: CASSEEAGGPLHF. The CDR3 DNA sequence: TGTGCCAGCAGTGAAGAGGCAGGGGGTCCCCTCCACTTT.